This T cell receptor beta chain originates from a study of technical replicates of blood from several donors. This CDR3 comprises 13 residues. Germline CDR1 reads SGHRS; CDR2 reads YFSETQ. Trimming took 1 base from V and 6 from J; bases not matched to a gene: 0. Turning to this clone: The sample has other DNA sequences that encode this CDR3 too.

Method: immunoSEQ multiplex PCR; TCRdb's copy keeps in-frame clones and lacks some. The sample holds under 95,000 clones; around 94% are singletons and the top ten take roughly 0.25%. The clonotype was recovered from a human donor in good health. This chain joins TRBV5-1 and TRBJ2-1; 8 bases agree with TRBD2. The sample comprised T cells isolated from PBMCs. The CDR3 bases are TGCGCCAGCAGCTTGCGGGAGGGCAATGAGCAGTTCTTC. It translates to CASSLREGNEQFF.